This T cell receptor beta chain came from a study of T and B cells in COVID-19 patients. Study details: Blood was sampled from COVID-19 patients who were either actively infected or recovered.

Multiplex PCR with BIOMED2 TRB-A/B primer pools amplified TRB rearrangements. Each CDR3 protein is one row after TCRdb ran MiXCR on the multiplex PCR reads. Of 5,300 or so distinct CDR3 sequences detected, around 25% appear once; the ten largest clones hold over 35%. Study-level results: At recovery TRB diversity and richness exceeded healthy donors, after highly clonal active COVID-19 repertoires. Patients with COVID-19 reportedly showed strongly skewed T cell receptor beta variable and joining gene usage. There were thousands of TCR clusters exclusive to the recovered cohort, 30 to 40 with low generation probability.

V dropped 1 base and J dropped 0; count of bases not matched to a gene: 4. The CDR3 contains 16 residues. To note about this clonotype: No antigen is known for it.

Each TRB amplification used about 250-550 ng of genomic DNA from blood. The chain couples TRBV12-3 or TRBV12-4 to TRBJ1-1; 8 bases fit TRBD1. Sequenced material: blood. The origin of this receptor is a human donor with active COVID-19. The donor label of this sample is uncertain. For the CDR3, the DNA is TGTGCCAGCAGTTTAGACAGGGGGGGAATGAACACTGAAGCTTTCTTT. This encodes CASSLDRGGMNTEAFF.